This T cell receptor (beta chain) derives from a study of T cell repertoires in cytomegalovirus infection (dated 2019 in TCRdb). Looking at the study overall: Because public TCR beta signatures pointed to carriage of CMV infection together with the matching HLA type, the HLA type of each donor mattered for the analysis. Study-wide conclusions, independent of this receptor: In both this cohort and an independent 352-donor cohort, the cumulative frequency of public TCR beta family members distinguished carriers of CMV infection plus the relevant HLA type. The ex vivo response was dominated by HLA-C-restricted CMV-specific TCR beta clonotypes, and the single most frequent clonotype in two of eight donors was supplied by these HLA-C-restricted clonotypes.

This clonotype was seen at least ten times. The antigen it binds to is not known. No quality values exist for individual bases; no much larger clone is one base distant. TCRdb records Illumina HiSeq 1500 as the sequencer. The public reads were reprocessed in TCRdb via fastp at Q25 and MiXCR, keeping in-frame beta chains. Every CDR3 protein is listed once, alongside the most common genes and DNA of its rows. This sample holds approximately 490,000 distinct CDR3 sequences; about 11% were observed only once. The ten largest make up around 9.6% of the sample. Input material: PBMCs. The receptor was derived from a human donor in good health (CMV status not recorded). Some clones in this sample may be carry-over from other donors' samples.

The DNA reads TGTGCCAGCAACCCCCAGGGGCCCCTGAATTACGAGCAGTACTTC. The encoded protein is CASNPQGPLNYEQYF. The rearranged chain carries TRBV6-1 and TRBJ2-7; tentative D gene TRBD1, with 6 bases matching. The CDR3, from cysteine to phenylalanine, totals 15 residues. Only the CDR3 DNA stays, 45 bases, in frame from base 1. Via the germline V gene, CDR1 is MNHNS and CDR2 SASEGT. V lost 7 bases and J lost 4 bases; the stretch between them is 20 bases long.